The rows below give T cell receptor beta chains drawn from one sample of a study of T cells in localized non-small cell lung cancer. The method was immunoSEQ multiplex PCR; TCRdb's version includes in-frame clones alone and lacks a portion of them. Of roughly 3,200 clones detected, over 20% appear once; the ten largest clones hold 13% to 15%. Here the sequenced sample was normal lung tissue next to the tumor, taken before any cancer treatment. The receptors shown here come from a man between 40 and 70 years old with stage III squamous cell lung carcinoma. Each CDR3 is given with its conserved first and last residue. A D gene is named only where the DNA matches it firmly. The size entry is marked missing in some rows and otherwise reads once, few, many or a size class.

d_call j_call v_call clone_size cdr3_nt cdr3_aa
- TRBJ2-5 TRBV9 large TGTGCCAGCAGCGGGTCCGGACACGTTTTTCAAGAGACCCAGTACTTC CASSGSGHVFQETQYF
- TRBJ1-4 TRBV10-2 few TGCGCCAGCAGGGTGAGGGGAAGGGAAAAACTGTTTTTT CASRVRGREKLFF
TRBD2 TRBJ2-3 TRBV6-8 medium-sized TGTGCCAGGATGACTAGCGGGGGCTCAGATACGCAGTATTTT CARMTSGGSDTQYF
- TRBJ1-1 TRBV19 few TGTGCCAGTATTGGAGGGGCCATGGGCACTGAAGCTTTCTTT CASIGGAMGTEAFF
- TRBJ1-2 TRBV18 - TGTGCCAGCTCCCCGGACCTCTTAGTGAAGGGCTATGGCTACACCTTC CASSPDLLVKGYGYTF
TRBD2 TRBJ2-5 TRBV6-7 few TGTGCCAGCAGCCTCCGGCGGGCGGGGGGGCAAGAGACCCAGTACTTC CASSLRRAGGQETQYF
- TRBJ1-5 TRBV11-3 - TGTGCCAGCAGCCCCACACAGAGAAGCAATCAGCCCCAGCATTTT CASSPTQRSNQPQHF
TRBD2 TRBJ2-1 TRBV28 few TGTGCCAGCAGTTTTTACACGGGACTAGCGGACCTATCCATCTCCTACAATGAGCAGTTCTTC CASSFYTGLADLSISYNEQFF
- TRBJ1-2 TRBV7-2 - TGTGCCAGCAGCCCGGACCTTAACTATGGCTACACCTTC CASSPDLNYGYTF
- TRBJ2-2 TRBV7-2 large TGTGCCAGCAGCCCCATTTTCAACGGGGAGCTGTTTTTT CASSPIFNGELFF
- TRBJ2-1 TRBV11-3 - TGTGCCAGCAGTCCCTCTGCAGGCAGTATCTACAATGAGCAGTTCTTC CASSPSAGSIYNEQFF
- TRBJ1-2 TRBV23-1 few TGCGCCAGCAGCTTTCAGGCAAACCTTAACTATGGCTACACCTTC CASSFQANLNYGYTF
- TRBJ1-1 TRBV11-3 few TGTGCCAGCAGCTTAGGGCCGGTGGGCACTGAAGCTTTCTTT CASSLGPVGTEAFF
- TRBJ2-2 TRBV18 - TGTGCCAGCTCACCCATGTCCGGGGAGCTGTTTTTT CASSPMSGELFF
TRBD1 TRBJ2-2 TRBV19 medium-sized TGTGCCAGTATCAACGGACAGGGGGCTTGGTCCGGGGAGCTGTTTTTT CASINGQGAWSGELFF
- TRBJ1-2 TRBV29-1 once TGCAGCGTTGGAGGGACTGAGTATGGCTACACCTTC CSVGGTEYGYTF
- TRBJ1-1 TRBV29-1 few TGCAGCGTTTTATCTGGAGCGGACCAGGCTTTCTTT CSVLSGADQAFF
- TRBJ1-1 TRBV30 - TGTGCCTGGAAAGGTGATGGACAGAACACTGAAGCTTTCTTT CAWKGDGQNTEAFF
- TRBJ2-1 TRBV11-3 few TGTGCCAGCAACCCCCGGACTACTAGCTCCTACAATGAGCAGTTCTTC CASNPRTTSSYNEQFF
- TRBJ1-2 TRBV11-3 few TGTGCCAGCAGCTTGGAAGTTAAGACCGCCTACCATGGCTACACCTTC CASSLEVKTAYHGYTF
- TRBJ1-1 TRBV6-8 few TGTGCCAGCAGAACCGGGGGGGTAACTGAAGCTTTCTTT CASRTGGVTEAFF
- TRBJ1-6 TRBV9 few TGTGCCAGCGCCCAACATCATATTAATTCACCCCTCCACTTT CASAQHHINSPLHF